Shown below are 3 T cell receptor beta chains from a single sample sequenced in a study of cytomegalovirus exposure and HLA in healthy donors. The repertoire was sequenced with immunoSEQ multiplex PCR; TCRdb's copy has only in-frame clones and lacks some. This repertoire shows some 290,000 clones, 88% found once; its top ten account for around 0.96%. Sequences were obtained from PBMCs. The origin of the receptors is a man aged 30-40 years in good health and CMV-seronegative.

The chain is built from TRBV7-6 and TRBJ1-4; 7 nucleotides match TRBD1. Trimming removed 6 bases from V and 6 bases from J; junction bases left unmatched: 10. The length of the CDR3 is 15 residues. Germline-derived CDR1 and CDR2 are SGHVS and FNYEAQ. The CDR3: CASSPVFGQDEKLFF. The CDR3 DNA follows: TGTGCCAGCAGTCCGGTCTTTGGACAGGATGAAAAACTGTTTTTT.

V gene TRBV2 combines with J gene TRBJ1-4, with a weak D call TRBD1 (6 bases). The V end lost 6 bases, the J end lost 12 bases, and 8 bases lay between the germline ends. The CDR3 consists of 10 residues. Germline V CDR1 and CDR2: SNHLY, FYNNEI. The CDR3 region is CASSPGELFF. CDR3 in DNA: TGTGCCAGCAGCCCAGGGGAACTGTTTTTT.

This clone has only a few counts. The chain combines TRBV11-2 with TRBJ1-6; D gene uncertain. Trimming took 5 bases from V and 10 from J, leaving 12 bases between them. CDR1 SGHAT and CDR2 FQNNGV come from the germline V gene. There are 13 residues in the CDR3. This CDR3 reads CASSRFGVSPLHF. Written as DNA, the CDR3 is TGTGCCAGCAGCCGATTCGGGGTGTCACCCCTCCACTTT.